This TCR beta chain came from a study of cytomegalovirus exposure and HLA in healthy donors. A single count supports this clone. Antigen: not known. CDR1 MNHEY and CDR2 SVGAGI come from the germline V gene. Trimming left V 6 bases short and J 3 bases short, with 12 bases between. The CDR3 runs 14 residues. Regarding the study as a whole: The listing of 150 to 200 TCR beta chains classed them as cytomegalovirus-associated. Subsequent analysis of the approximately 130 validation repertoires found a tendency for first-cohort TCR clusters to co-occur.

Libraries were prepared by immunoSEQ multiplex PCR; TCRdb keeps only in-frame clonotypes and omits some of them. The table has roughly 100,000 clones, approximately 94% seen once; the top ten hold roughly 0.89%. Sample: PBMCs. The chain recombines TRBV6-5 with TRBJ1-5; D might be TRBD1 (6 bases). The source of this sequence is a woman aged 18 to 35 in good health and CMV-seronegative. For the CDR3, the DNA is TGTGCCAGCAGAAAGGGGGGGGCCAATCAGCCCCAGCATTTT. This encodes CASRKGGANQPQHF.